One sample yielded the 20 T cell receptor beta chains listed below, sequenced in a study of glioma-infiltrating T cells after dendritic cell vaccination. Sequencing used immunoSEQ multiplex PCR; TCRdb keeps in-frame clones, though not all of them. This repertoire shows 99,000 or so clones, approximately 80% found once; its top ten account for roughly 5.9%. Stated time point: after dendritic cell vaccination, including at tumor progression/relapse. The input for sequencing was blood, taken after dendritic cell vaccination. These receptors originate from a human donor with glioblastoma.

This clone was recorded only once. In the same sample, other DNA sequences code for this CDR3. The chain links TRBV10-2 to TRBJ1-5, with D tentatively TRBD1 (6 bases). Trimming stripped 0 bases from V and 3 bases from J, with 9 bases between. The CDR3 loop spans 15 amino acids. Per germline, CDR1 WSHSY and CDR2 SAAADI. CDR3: CASSESGGANQPQHF. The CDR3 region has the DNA TGCGCCAGCAGTGAGTCCGGGGGGGCCAATCAGCCCCAGCATTTT.

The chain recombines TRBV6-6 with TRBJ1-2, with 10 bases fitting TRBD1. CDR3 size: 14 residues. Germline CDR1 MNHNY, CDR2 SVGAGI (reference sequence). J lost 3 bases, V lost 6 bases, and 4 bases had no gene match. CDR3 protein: CASRTGGHYYGYTF. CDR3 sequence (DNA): TGTGCCAGCAGGACAGGGGGCCACTACTATGGCTACACCTTC.

The CDR3 protein is CASSGGLAGLETQYF. The CDR3 coding sequence is TGTGCCAGCAGTGGGGGACTAGCGGGGTTGGAGACCCAGTACTTC. J is TRBJ2-5 and V is TRBV2; 13 bases agree with TRBD2. J lost 5 bases, V lost 4 bases, and 4 bases had no gene match. Germline lookup yields CDR1 SNHLY and CDR2 FYNNEI. CDR3 length: 15 amino acids. The full variable domain, with the rest looked up from reference TRBV2 and TRBJ2-5, is EPEVTQTPSHQVTQMGQEVILRCVPISNHLYFYWYRQILGQKVEFLVSFYNNEISEKSEIFDDQFSVERPDGSNFTLKIRSTKLEDSAMYFCASSGGLAGLETQYFGPGTRLLVL.

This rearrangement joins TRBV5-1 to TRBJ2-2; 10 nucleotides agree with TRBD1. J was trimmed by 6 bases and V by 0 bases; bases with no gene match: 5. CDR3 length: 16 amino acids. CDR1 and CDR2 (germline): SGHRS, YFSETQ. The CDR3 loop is CASSLDGTGVPGELFF. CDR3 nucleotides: TGCGCCAGCAGCTTGGATGGGACAGGGGTGCCCGGGGAGCTGTTTTTT.

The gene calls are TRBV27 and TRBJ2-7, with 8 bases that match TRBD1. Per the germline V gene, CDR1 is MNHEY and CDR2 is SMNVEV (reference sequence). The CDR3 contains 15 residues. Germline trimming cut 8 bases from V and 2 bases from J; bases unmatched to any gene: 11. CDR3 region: CASRDGTGYTYEQYF. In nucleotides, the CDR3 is TGTGCCAGCCGAGACGGGACAGGCTACACCTACGAGCAGTACTTC.

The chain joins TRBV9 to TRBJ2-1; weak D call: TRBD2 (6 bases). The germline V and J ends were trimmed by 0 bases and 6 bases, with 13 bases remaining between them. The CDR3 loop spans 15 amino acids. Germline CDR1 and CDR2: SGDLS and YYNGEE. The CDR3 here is CASSVGGLPSNEQFF. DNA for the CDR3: TGTGCCAGCAGCGTAGGGGGACTTCCCAGCAATGAGCAGTTCTTC.

CDR3: CASKPDSVQETQYF. CDR3 nucleotide sequence: TGTGCCAGTAAACCGGACAGTGTCCAAGAGACCCAGTACTTC. V gene TRBV19 combines with J gene TRBJ2-5; D is possibly TRBD1 (6 bases). This CDR3 is built from 14 residues. Trimming took 7 bases from V and 1 from J, leaving 13 bases between them. Germline V gene sequence: CDR1 LNHDA, CDR2 SQIVND (reference sequence).

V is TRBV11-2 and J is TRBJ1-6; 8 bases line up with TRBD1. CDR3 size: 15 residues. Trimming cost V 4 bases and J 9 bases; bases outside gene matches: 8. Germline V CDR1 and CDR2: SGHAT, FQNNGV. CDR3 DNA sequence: TGTGCCAGCAGCTCCCGAGACAGGGGTGGTTCACCCCTCCACTTT. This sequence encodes CASSSRDRGGSPLHF.

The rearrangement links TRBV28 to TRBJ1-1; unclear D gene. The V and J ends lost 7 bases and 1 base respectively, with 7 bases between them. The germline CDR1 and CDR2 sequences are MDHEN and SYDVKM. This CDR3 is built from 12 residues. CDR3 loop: CASTTGNTEAFF. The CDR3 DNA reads TGTGCCAGCACGACGGGGAACACTGAAGCTTTCTTT.

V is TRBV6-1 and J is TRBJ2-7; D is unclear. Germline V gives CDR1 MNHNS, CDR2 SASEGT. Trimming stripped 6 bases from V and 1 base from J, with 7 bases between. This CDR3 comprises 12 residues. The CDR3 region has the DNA TGTGCCAGCAGGAGAGTGTCCTACGAGCAGTACTTC. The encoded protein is CASRRVSYEQYF.

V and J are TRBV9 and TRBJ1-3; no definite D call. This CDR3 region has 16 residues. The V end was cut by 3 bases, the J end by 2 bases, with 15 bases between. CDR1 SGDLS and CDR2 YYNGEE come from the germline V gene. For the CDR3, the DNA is TGTGCCAGCAGCGGAGACGCGGGCGGACCTGGAAACACCATATATTTT. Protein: CASSGDAGGPGNTIYF.

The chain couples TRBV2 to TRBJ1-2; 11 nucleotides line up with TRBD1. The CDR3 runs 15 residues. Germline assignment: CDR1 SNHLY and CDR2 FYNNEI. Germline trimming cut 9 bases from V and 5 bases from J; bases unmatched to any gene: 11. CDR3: CARGERGQGAYGYTF. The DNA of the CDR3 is TGTGCCAGGGGAGAGCGAGGACAGGGGGCGTATGGCTACACCTTC.

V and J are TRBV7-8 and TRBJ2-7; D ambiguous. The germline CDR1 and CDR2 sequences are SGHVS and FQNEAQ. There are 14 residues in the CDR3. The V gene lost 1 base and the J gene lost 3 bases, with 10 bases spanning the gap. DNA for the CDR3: TGTGCCAGCAGCTTAGGCCAGATTTACTACGAGCAGTACTTC. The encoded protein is CASSLGQIYYEQYF.

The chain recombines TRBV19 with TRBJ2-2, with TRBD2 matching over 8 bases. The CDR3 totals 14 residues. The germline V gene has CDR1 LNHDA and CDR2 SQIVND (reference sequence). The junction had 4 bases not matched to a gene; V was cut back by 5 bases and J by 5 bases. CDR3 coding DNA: TGTGCCAGTAGTGCGGGGGGCGGTACCGGGGAGCTGTTTTTT. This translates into CASSAGGGTGELFF.

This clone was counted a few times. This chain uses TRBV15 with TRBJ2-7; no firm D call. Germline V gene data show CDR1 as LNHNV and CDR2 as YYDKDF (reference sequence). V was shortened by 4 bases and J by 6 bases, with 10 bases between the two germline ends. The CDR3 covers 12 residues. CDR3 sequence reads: CATSTYSGEQYF. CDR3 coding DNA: TGTGCCACCAGCACTTACAGTGGCGAGCAGTACTTC.

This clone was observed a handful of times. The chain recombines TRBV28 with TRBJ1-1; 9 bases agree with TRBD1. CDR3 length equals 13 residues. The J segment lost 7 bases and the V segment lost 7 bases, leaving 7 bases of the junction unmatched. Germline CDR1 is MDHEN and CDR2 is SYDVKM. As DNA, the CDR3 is TGTGCCAGCACCCGGGGACAGGGCCGTGAAGCTTTCTTT. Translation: CASTRGQGREAFF.

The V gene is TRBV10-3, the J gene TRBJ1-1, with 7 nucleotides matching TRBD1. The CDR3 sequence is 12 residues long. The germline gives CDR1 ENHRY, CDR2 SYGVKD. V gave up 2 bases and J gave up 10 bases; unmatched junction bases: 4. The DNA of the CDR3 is TGTGCCATCAGTGAGGGTTCAGGGGGAGCTTTCTTT. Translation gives CAISEGSGGAFF.

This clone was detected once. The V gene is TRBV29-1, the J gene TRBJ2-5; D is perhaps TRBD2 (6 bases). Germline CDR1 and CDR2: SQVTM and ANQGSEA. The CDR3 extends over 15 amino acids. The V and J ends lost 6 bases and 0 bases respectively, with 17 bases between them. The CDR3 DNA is TGCAGCGTGAACGGGTTAGCGGAAGACCAAGAGACCCAGTACTTC. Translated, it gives CSVNGLAEDQETQYF.

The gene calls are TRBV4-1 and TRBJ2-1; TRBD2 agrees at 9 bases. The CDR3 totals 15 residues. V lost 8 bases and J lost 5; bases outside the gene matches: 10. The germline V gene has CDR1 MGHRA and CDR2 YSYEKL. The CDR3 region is CASFTGGRADNEQFF. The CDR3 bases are TGCGCCAGCTTTACAGGCGGGAGGGCGGACAATGAGCAGTTCTTC.

CDR3 sequence: CAITRSGANVLTF. CDR3 DNA: TGTGCCATCACCCGCTCTGGGGCCAACGTCCTGACTTTC. The rearrangement joins TRBV10-3 to TRBJ2-6; no clear D. The germline V gene has CDR1 ENHRY and CDR2 SYGVKD. Trimming took 7 bases from V and 0 from J, leaving 4 bases between them. CDR3 length: 13 residues.